The 7 T cell receptor beta chains below come from one sample, sequenced in a study of T cell repertoires in cytomegalovirus infection. Their recognized antigens are unknown. TCRdb passed the reads through MiXCR, listing each CDR3 protein once. This sample has about 920,000 distinct CDR3 sequences, with roughly 30% found just once. Here the sequenced sample was cultured CD8+ T cells from PBMCs, taken from culture after CMV antigen stimulation. The receptor source for this set is a human donor in good health (CMV status not recorded). Some clones in this sample may be carry-over from other donors' samples.

This clonotype turned up a few times. The chain carries TRBV6-2 or TRBV6-3 and TRBJ2-7; perhaps D is TRBD1 or TRBD2 (5 bases each). The CDR3 is made up of 11 amino acids. Per the germline V gene, CDR1 is MNHEY and CDR2 is SVGEGT. The V end lost 6 bases, the J end lost 12 bases, and 15 bases lay between the germline ends. In nucleotides, the CDR3 is TGTGCCAGCAGCAACGGGGCAGCTCGGTACGTC. Its protein product is CASSNGAARYV.

A word on this clonotype: One junction end disagrees with the germline gene, perhaps due to a read error. V gene TRBV7-6 combines with J gene TRBJ2-2, with 7 bases fitting TRBD1. The CDR3 is 15 amino acids. The germline V gene has CDR1 SGHVS and CDR2 FNYEAQ. The CDR3 protein is CANSARQGSSGELFF. In nucleotides, the CDR3 is TGTGCCAACAGCGCCCGACAGGGTTCCTCCGGGGAGCTGTTTTTT.

The chain joins TRBV28 to TRBJ1-1; D is possibly TRBD1 (5 bases). V lost 6 bases to trimming and J lost 0 bases, with 14 bases between them. CDR3 length equals 15 residues. Germline V CDR1 and CDR2: MDHEN, SYDVKM. CDR3 residues: CASRPVGGMNTEAFF. In DNA, the CDR3 is TGTGCCAGCAGACCAGTTGGGGGGATGAACACTGAAGCTTTCTTT.

This clonotype was observed a handful of times. The rearrangement joins TRBV12-3 or TRBV12-4 to TRBJ2-3; 8 positions agree with TRBD1. CDR3 length: 17 residues. V gave up 1 base and J gave up 2 bases; unmatched junction bases: 8. The CDR3 sequence: CASSLDLTGVNTDTQYF. DNA for the CDR3: TGTGCCAGCAGTTTAGACCTGACAGGGGTTAACACAGATACGCAGTATTTT.

The chain carries TRBV2 and TRBJ1-4, with D uncertain. The V and J ends lost 0 bases and 3 bases respectively, with 11 bases between them. The CDR3 totals 16 residues. Per germline, CDR1 SNHLY and CDR2 FYNNEI. In DNA, the CDR3 is TGTGCCAGCAGTGAAGCCCCCCCACAGCCTAATGAAAAACTGTTTTTT. It translates to CASSEAPPQPNEKLFF.

This clonotype turned up a few times. The rearrangement links TRBV20-1 to TRBJ2-5; no reliable D call. The CDR3 length is 16 residues. With 0 bases removed from V and 5 bases from J, the gap between germline ends came to 19 bases. Germline V gives CDR1 DFQATT, CDR2 SNEGSKA (reference sequence). CDR3 amino acids: CSARDLRHKLAETQYF. CDR3 nucleotides: TGCAGTGCTAGAGATTTGAGACACAAACTTGCGGAGACCCAGTACTTC.

This sequence joins TRBV15 and TRBJ1-5; D gene unclear. This CDR3 is 14 amino acids long. V shed 6 bases and J shed 2 bases, with 11 bases lying between them. Germline V lookup: CDR1 LNHNV, CDR2 YYDKDF (reference sequence). CDR3 sequence (DNA): TGTGCCACCAGAGCCCCAATGGGCAATCAGCCCCAGCATTTT. Translating gives CATRAPMGNQPQHF.